The rows below give T cell receptor beta chains drawn from one sample of a study of cytomegalovirus exposure and HLA in healthy donors. Only in-frame clones appear in the TCRdb table, and some are missing; sequencing was by immunoSEQ multiplex PCR. The repertoire has tens of thousands of clones, 85% of them found once; the top ten carry 3%. Sequencing input: PBMCs. The receptor source for this set is a young man in good health and CMV-seronegative. CDR3s include the opening cysteine and the closing phenylalanine or tryptophan.

v_gene: TRBV27; CDR3aa: CASSPTGQVNNEQFF
v_gene: TRBV7-2; CDR3aa: CASSPPRGRITGELFF
v_gene: TRBV6-5; CDR3aa: CASSLLREPESEYF
v_gene: TRBV7-9; CDR3aa: CASSLDRGGNSNQPQHF
v_gene: TRBV11-3; CDR3aa: CASSLTGGFGNTIYF
v_gene: TRBV4-2; CDR3aa: CASSQVGGANEKLFF
v_gene: TRBV4-3; CDR3aa: CASSQEIWADTQYF
v_gene: TRBV6-5; CDR3aa: CASSYDTGNTIYF
v_gene: TRBV13; CDR3aa: CASSSWTGVTYEQYF
v_gene: TRBV4-1; CDR3aa: CASSQVVISGGRSAEAFF
v_gene: TRBV11-2; CDR3aa: CASSPGTGAYEQYF
v_gene: TRBV27; CDR3aa: CASLAGDTDTQYF
v_gene: TRBV4-2; CDR3aa: CASSQRAGGTETQYF
v_gene: TRBV18; CDR3aa: CASSSYSQGTDTQYF
v_gene: TRBV5-1; CDR3aa: CASSYGAGLQTDTQYF
v_gene: TRBV7-2; CDR3aa: CASRSTGNQPQHF
v_gene: TRBV7-9; CDR3aa: CASRGSGVNTEAFF
v_gene: TRBV10-2; CDR3aa: CASKGAYSNQPQHF
v_gene: TRBV7-2; CDR3aa: CASSRSGGGTNEKLFF
v_gene: TRBV4-1; CDR3aa: CASSLGQGRRETQYF
v_gene: TRBV14; CDR3aa: CASSQVTSTNEKLFF
v_gene: TRBV4-1; CDR3aa: CASSQGGRGYLNEQFF
v_gene: TRBV7-6; CDR3aa: CASSPSIGGELFF
v_gene: TRBV14; CDR3aa: CASSQRVPGAGYGYTF
v_gene: TRBV6-1; CDR3aa: CASRGTVNYGYTF
v_gene: TRBV27; CDR3aa: CASSPLSLTDTQYF
v_gene: TRBV28; CDR3aa: CASSRDRDQPQHF
v_gene: TRBV2; CDR3aa: CASRDRGRFSGANVLTF
v_gene: TRBV10-3; CDR3aa: CASIAPGTVNTEAFF
v_gene: TRBV5-1; CDR3aa: CASSLGWTGSQAKNIQYF
v_gene: TRBV28; CDR3aa: CASSLYAGVYEQYF
v_gene: TRBV15; CDR3aa: CATSREDRKETQYF
v_gene: TRBV7-3; CDR3aa: CASSFDAGGTGELFF
v_gene: TRBV25-1; CDR3aa: CASSLSTGTNGYTF
v_gene: TRBV7-2; CDR3aa: CASSPSGVITDTQYF
v_gene: TRBV7-3; CDR3aa: CASSLTGLAGANEQFF
v_gene: TRBV7-2; CDR3aa: CASSLDADEQYF
v_gene: TRBV28; CDR3aa: CASTPLAGGYSQETQYF